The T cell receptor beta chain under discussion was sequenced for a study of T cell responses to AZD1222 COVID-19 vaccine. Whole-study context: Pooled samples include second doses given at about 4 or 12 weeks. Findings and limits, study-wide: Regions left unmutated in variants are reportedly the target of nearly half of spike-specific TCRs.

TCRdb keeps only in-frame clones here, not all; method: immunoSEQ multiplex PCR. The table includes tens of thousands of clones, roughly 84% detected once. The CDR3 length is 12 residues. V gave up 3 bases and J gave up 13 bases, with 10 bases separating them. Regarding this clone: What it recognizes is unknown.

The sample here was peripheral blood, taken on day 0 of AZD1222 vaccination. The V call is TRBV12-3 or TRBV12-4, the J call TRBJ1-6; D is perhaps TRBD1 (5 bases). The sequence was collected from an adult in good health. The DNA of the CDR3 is TGTGCCAGCAGTTTCGTCGGGGGTCCCCTCCACTTT. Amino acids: CASSFVGGPLHF.